This T cell receptor beta chain was retrieved from a study of PD-1 blockade in classical Hodgkin lymphoma. Study-wide points: Why repertoires differed is undefined; disease activity or prior therapy possibly contributed. Newly diagnosed patients reportedly trailed healthy donors in baseline TCR diversity. By C4D1, diversity of CD4+ TCRs had risen significantly, whereas that of CD8+ TCRs had not.

A word on this clone: Its cognate antigen is unknown.

Noted time point: cycle 4 day 1 (C4D1), after more than five weeks of nivolumab. Every patient experienced relapse after autologous stem cell transplantation, and brentuximab vedotin exposure varied. Responses achieved at best were complete response, partial response or progressive disease. The data were produced by immunoSEQ multiplex PCR, yet TCRdb's version contains in-frame clones alone and is incomplete. The data hold 30,000 or so clones, with around four fifths observed a single time. The CDR3 length is 16 residues. The clonotype originates from a human donor with classical Hodgkin lymphoma. Source: peripheral blood mononuclear cells (PBMCs), taken before the fourth cycle of nivolumab. The chain has TRBV21-1 and TRBJ2-7; TRBD1 is the table's D call and was not checked against the DNA. TRBV21-1 is a pseudogene locus. CDR3 sequence (DNA): TGTGCCAGCAGCAAACCGGCCGTGGGACAGGGCTACGAGCAGTACTTC. Its translation: CASSKPAVGQGYEQYF.